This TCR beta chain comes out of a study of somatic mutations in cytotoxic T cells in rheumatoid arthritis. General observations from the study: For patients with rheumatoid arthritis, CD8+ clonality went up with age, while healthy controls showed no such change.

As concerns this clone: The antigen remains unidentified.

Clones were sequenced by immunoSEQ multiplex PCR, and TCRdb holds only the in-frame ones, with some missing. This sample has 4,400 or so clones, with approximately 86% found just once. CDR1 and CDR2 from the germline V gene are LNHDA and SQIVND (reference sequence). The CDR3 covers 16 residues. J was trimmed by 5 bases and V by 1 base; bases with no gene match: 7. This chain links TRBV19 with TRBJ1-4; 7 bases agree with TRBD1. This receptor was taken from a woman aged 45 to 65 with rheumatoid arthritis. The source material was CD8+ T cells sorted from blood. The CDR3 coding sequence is TGTGCCAGTAGTATAGTCGGAGGGGGCCTCAATGAAAAACTGTTTTTT. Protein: CASSIVGGGLNEKLFF.